This TCR beta chain was obtained from a study of T-cell memory formation after mild COVID-19. V gave up 3 bases and J gave up 2 bases, with 11 bases separating them. In germline, CDR1 is SGHTA, CDR2 FQGNSA. The CDR3 spans 14 residues. TCRdb independently ran MiXCR on the 5' RACE reads; one entry per CDR3 protein. The sample has approximately 450,000 distinct CDR3 sequences; roughly 18% are singletons. This TCR was sampled from an adult woman who had mild COVID-19 (a few samples of this study predate the infection). Cell type and time point are not known. The specimen was PBMCs or a T cell subset sorted from them (not recorded which). The chain uses TRBV7-2 and TRBJ2-7; D might be TRBD2 (6 bases). In nucleotides, the CDR3 is TGTGCCAGCAGCTTGTGGCGGGGCCCCTACGAGCAGTACTTC. Protein sequence: CASSLWRGPYEQYF. Using reference TRBV7-2 and TRBJ2-7 for the parts outside the CDR3, the full variable domain is GAGVSQSPSNKVTEKGKDVELRCDPISGHTALYWYRQSLGQGLEFLIYFQGNSAPDKSGLPSDRFSAERTGGSVSTLTIQRTQQEDSAVYLCASSLWRGPYEQYFGPGTRLTVT.